This TCR beta chain stems from a study of brain metastases from non-small cell lung cancer. Findings of the study overall: T-cell clones appeared expanded in around 60% of brain metastases relative to matched primary tumors. Fewer infiltrating T cells were found in brain metastases than primaries.

As for this clone: Its specificity is unknown.

Germline CDR1 and CDR2: MDHEN and SYDVKM. This CDR3 spans 14 amino acids. The V gene lost 3 bases and the J gene lost 6 bases, with 15 bases spanning the gap. TCRdb's copy holds only in-frame clones and misses some; the assay was immunoSEQ multiplex PCR. The data show 4,500 to 6,000 clones, around 85% seen once. This clonotype was obtained from a donor aged 40 or over with non-small cell lung cancer. The genes are TRBV28 and TRBJ2-7; D is possibly TRBD2 (6 bases). The specimen was primary lung tumor tissue. The CDR3 reads CASSLSGGTFEQYF. Written as DNA, the CDR3 is TGTGCCAGCAGTTTGTCAGGAGGGACCTTCGAGCAGTACTTC.